Below are 5 T cell receptor beta chains sequenced from a single sample in a study of T cells in Graves' hyperthyroidism and ophthalmopathy. The TCR beta CDR3 regions underwent amplification using RNA transcripts as the source. RT-PCR in the first round (using the HTBI primer set) targeted the TCR CDR3. TCRdb ran MiXCR on the multiplex PCR reads and lists one entry per CDR3 protein. The sample yields 540,000 or so distinct CDR3 sequences, under 60% seen once. The sample was peripheral blood or thyroid tissue (not recorded which). The receptors originated from an adult woman with Graves' disease, either hyperthyroidism or ophthalmopathy (not recorded which).

This clonotype was found many times. The J gene is TRBJ1-4, the V gene TRBV5-1, with a weak D call TRBD1 (5 bases). This CDR3 region has 14 residues. The ends were cut back, 4 bases at V and 8 bases at J, with 15 bases in the middle. Per the germline V gene, CDR1 is SGHRS and CDR2 is YFSETQ. The DNA for the CDR3 is TGCGCCAGCAGCCAGTGGCAGGGAGGGGAAAAACTGTTTTTT. This codes for CASSQWQGGEKLFF. Based on the CDR3 plus reference TRBV5-1 and TRBJ1-4, the full variable domain is KAGVTQTPRYLIKTRGQQVTLSCSPISGHRSVSWYQQTPGQGLQFLFEYFSETQRNKGNFPGRFSGRQFSNSRSEMNVSTLELGDSALYLCASSQWQGGEKLFFGSGTQLSVL.

This clonotype appeared many times. A read error may account for a junction end that differs from germline. This chain uses TRBV7-9 with TRBJ1-1; 7 bases line up with TRBD1. Germline CDR1 reads SEHNR; CDR2 reads FQNEAQ (reference sequence). The CDR3 loop spans 18 amino acids. CDR3 protein: CASNLGSGGSEGTSEAFF. The CDR3 bases are TGTGCCAGCAACTTAGGGTCAGGGGGATCGGAGGGTACATCTGAAGCTTTCTTT.

The sample holds many counts of this clonotype. This chain uses TRBV10-3 with TRBJ1-4, with D perhaps matching TRBD1 (6 bases). This CDR3 is built from 15 residues. Per germline, CDR1 ENHRY and CDR2 SYGVKD. Trimming took off 10 bases at V and 0 bases at J, with 15 bases between the two ends. CDR3 loop: CATAGGGTTNEKLFF. CDR3 sequence (DNA): TGTGCCACTGCTGGTGGGGGCACAACTAATGAAAAACTGTTTTTT.

This chain joins TRBV10-3 and TRBJ1-5; 7 nucleotides agree with TRBD1. The CDR3 is 13 amino acids. Germline CDR1 reads ENHRY; CDR2 reads SYGVKD. V lost 10 bases and J lost 5; bases outside the gene matches: 8. In DNA form, the CDR3 reads TGTGCCAGCAGGGGACAGTTAGATCAGCCCCAGCATTTT. Translation gives CASRGQLDQPQHF.

This clonotype was observed many times. V and J are TRBV7-2 and TRBJ2-6, with D possibly called TRBD1 or TRBD2 (5 bases each). Germline assignment: CDR1 SGHTA and CDR2 FQGNSA. V was pared by 1 base and J by 0 bases, with 10 bases between. The CDR3 is 17 residues long. DNA of the CDR3: TGTGCCAGCAGCTTAGTTGCCGGGGCCTCTGGGGCCAACGTCCTGACTTTC. This encodes CASSLVAGASGANVLTF.